This TCR beta chain emerged from a study of shared clonotypes between healthy human individuals. Germline lookup yields CDR1 SGHTA and CDR2 FQGNSA. The length of the CDR3 is 19 residues. V gave up 0 bases and J gave up 2 bases, with 23 bases separating them. Naive CD8 cells lacked CD45RO, underwent positive selection for CCR7 and left out terminally differentiated effector memory CD45RA+ cells. Healthy HIV-negative adults with no recent acute infections or vaccinations were recruited as donors. Repertoires were generated with immunoSEQ multiplex PCR, while TCRdb's copy carries only in-frame clones and drops some. Found here are over 2 million clones, about 95% of them singletons; the top ten hold 0.85% to 1.3%.

The material sequenced was naive CD8+ T cells sorted from blood. This chain links TRBV7-2 with TRBJ2-7; perhaps TRBD2 as D (6 bases). The TCR comes from a man aged 18-30 years in good health. This CDR3 reads CASSLAKGRRLGPAYEQYF. The CDR3 DNA sequence: TGTGCCAGCAGCTTAGCGAAAGGACGAAGACTAGGACCCGCCTACGAGCAGTACTTC.